A selection of T cell receptor beta chains follows, all from one sample in a study of T-cell reconstitution after alpha-beta-depleted transplantation in children. TCRdb itself ran the PCR reads through MiXCR, one entry per CDR3 protein. The repertoire holds nearly 550,000 distinct CDR3 sequences, with about a sixth as singletons. The material was PBMCs from the stem cell graft donor, obtained from the stem cell graft. These receptor sequences come from a human donor who donated a stem cell graft to a child with acute lymphoblastic leukemia. CDR3s leave out the opening cysteine and the closing phenylalanine or tryptophan. The size entry is marked missing in some rows and otherwise reads once, few, many or a size class.

CDR3aa	len	abundance	v_gene
ASRGSGRVRNTGELF	15	few	TRBV7-9
ASSKRGSTGEQY	12	few	TRBV21-1
ASSTKQPRTGAKVTDTEAF	19	.	TRBV21-1
ASSPRYSNEQF	11	few	TRBV12-3/TRBV12-4
ASGQVTGVLGYT	12	.	TRBV3-1
ASSEEGGSSYEQY	13	.	TRBV6-1
ASSPPGGGSGANVLT	15	.	TRBV13
ASSLTSGRSYEQY	13	.	TRBV7-9
ASSLVTSGYTDTQY	14	few	TRBV7-2
SVGHQETQY	9	few	TRBV29-1
ATSDTSGIYNEQF	13	.	TRBV24-1
ASSSGGRTEAF	11	few	TRBV11-2
ASSLVHYEQY	10	.	TRBV12-3/TRBV12-4
ASRPGTTNEQY	11	.	TRBV5-4
ASSFGRGQQF	10	.	TRBV27
ASSLKRARTYEQY	13	.	TRBV7-8
ASRLAGGPVNEQF	13	.	TRBV5-1
SAATGAQGYGYT	12	.	TRBV20-1
ASSLTGGNNEQF	12	.	TRBV5-1
ASRADPEGGYT	11	.	TRBV2
ASSLLGTLVETQY	13	.	TRBV5-1
SANLDRAQGQY	11	.	TRBV20-1
ASSPAKTSGRNEQF	14	.	TRBV5-1
ASSLAWGHNQPQH	13	.	TRBV12-3/TRBV12-4
AISQLQETQY	10	few	TRBV10-3
ASRLTGHTEAF	11	.	TRBV11-2
SARDSASSGNTIY	13	few	TRBV20-1
SARPWTSGYNEQF	13	.	TRBV20-1
ASSSGDRGYIFNEQF	15	few	TRBV5-1
ASSPTGVGAQY	11	few	TRBV10-1
SAAPTADTQY	10	many	TRBV20-1
AISERTSSNEQY	12	once	TRBV10-3
SARVDGTANNYNEQF	15	.	TRBV20-1
ASSHHGGSGANVLT	14	.	TRBV3-1
ASSQTRGLAGVNEQF	15	.	TRBV7-2
ASSQKETGRGYT	12	few	TRBV5-1
ASSLGPGAEETQY	13	.	TRBV7-9
ASSPGTGKPLAKNIQY	16	few	TRBV5-1
ASSYRGEMGYEQY	13	.	TRBV21-1
ASSLEGTGTGKETQY	15	few	TRBV5-1